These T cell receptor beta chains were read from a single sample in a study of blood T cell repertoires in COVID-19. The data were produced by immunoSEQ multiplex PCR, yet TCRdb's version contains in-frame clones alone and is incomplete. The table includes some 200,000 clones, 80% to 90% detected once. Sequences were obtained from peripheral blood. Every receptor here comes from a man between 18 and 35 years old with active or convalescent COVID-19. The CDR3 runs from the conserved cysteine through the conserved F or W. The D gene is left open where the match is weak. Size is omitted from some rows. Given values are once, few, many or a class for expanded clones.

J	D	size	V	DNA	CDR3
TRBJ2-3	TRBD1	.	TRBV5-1	TGCGCCAGCAGCTTGGATTCAGGGGGACCTGGAGATACGCAGTATTTT	CASSLDSGGPGDTQYF
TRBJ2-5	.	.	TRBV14	TGTGCCAGCAGCCGGGCGGGGAGAGAGACCCAGTACTTC	CASSRAGRETQYF
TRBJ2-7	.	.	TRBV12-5	TGTGCTAGTGGGCAGGAATACTACGAGCAGTACTTC	CASGQEYYEQYF
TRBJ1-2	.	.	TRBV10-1	TGCGCCAGCAGTTTTTTACTTGCGGGCAGGACCATTTATAACTATGGCTACACCTTC	CASSFLLAGRTIYNYGYTF
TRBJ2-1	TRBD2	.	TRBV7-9	TGTGCCAGCAGCTCCCAAGGGCCCGGGACTAGCGGTTACAATGAGCAGTTCTTC	CASSSQGPGTSGYNEQFF
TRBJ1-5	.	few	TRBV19	TGTGCCAGTAGTATAGACAGGGCGGGCAATCAGCCCCAGCATTTT	CASSIDRAGNQPQHF
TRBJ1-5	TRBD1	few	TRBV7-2	TGTGCCAGCAGCTTAAATGCAGGGGGCTGGCCCCAGCATTTT	CASSLNAGGWPQHF
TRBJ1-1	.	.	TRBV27	TGTGCCAGCAGTTTCGACAGCCACACTGAAGCTTTCTTT	CASSFDSHTEAFF
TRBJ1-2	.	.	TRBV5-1	TGCGCCAGCAGCTTGGTACCGGAAACAGCTAACGGCTACACCTTC	CASSLVPETANGYTF
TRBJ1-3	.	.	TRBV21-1	TGTGCCAGCAGCAAAGGAGGGGGCGGGGCCTCTGGAAACACCATATATTTT	CASSKGGGGASGNTIYF
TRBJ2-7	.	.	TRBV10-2	TGCGCCAGCAGCGCTATGCCCGAGCTGATTTCCGAGCAGTACTTC	CASSAMPELISEQYF
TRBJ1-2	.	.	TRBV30	TGTGCCTGGAGTGTAGCCGGGATCCGCGGCTACACCTTC	CAWSVAGIRGYTF
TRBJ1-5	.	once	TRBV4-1	TGCGCCAGCAGCCAAGGAAACAGTAATCAGCCCCAGCATTTT	CASSQGNSNQPQHF
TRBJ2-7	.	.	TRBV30	TGTGCCTGGAGCGACGGGGACGAGCAGTACTTC	CAWSDGDEQYF
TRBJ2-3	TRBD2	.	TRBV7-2	TGTGCCAGCAGCTTAGAAGTAGCGGGGGGCACAGATACGCAGTATTTT	CASSLEVAGGTDTQYF
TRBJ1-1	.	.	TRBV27	TGTGCCAGCAGTTTTATTGGGACACCCACTGAAGCTTTCTTT	CASSFIGTPTEAFF